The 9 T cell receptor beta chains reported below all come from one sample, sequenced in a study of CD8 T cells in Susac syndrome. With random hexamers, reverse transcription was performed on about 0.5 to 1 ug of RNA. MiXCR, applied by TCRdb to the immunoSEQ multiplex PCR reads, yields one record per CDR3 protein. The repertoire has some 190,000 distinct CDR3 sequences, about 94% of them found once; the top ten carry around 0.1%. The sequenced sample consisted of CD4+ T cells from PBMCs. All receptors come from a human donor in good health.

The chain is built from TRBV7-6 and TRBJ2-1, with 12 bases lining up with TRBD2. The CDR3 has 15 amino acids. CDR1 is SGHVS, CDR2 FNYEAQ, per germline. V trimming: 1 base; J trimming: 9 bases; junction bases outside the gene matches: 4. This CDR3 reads CASSLGLAGEVEQFF. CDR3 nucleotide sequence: TGTGCCAGCAGCTTAGGACTAGCGGGGGAGGTTGAGCAGTTCTTC.

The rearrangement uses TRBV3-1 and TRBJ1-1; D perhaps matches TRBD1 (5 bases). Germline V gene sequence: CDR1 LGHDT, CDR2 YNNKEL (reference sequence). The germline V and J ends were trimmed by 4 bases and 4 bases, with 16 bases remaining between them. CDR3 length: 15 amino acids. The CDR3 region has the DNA TGTGCCAGCAGCCGCGGGACCGCCTGGAGCACTGAAGCTTTCTTT. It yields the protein CASSRGTAWSTEAFF.

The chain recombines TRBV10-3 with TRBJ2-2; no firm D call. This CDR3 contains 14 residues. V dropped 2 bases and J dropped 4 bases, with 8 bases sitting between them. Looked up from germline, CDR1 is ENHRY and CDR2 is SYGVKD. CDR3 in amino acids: CAISETQGTGELFF. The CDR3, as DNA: TGTGCCATCAGTGAGACCCAAGGCACCGGGGAGCTGTTTTTT.

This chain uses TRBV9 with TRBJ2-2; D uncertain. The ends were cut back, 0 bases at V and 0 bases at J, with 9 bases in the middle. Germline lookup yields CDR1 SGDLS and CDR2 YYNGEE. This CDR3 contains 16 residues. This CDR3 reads CASSVATATNTGELFF. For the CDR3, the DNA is TGTGCCAGCAGCGTAGCGACGGCCACGAACACCGGGGAGCTGTTTTTT.

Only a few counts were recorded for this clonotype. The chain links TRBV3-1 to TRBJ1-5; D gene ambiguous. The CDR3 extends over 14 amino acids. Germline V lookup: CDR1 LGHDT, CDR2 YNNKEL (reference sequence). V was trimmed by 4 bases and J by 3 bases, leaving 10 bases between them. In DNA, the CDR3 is TGTGCCAGCAGCCCCACGGGATCCAATCAGCCCCAGCATTTT. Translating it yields CASSPTGSNQPQHF.

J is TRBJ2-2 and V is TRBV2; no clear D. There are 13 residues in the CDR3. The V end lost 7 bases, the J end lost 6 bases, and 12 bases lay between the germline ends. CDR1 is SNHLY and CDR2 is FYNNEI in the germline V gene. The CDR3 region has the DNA TGTGCCAGCACCATCCTCCCCCCCGGGGAGCTGTTTTTT. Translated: CASTILPPGELFF. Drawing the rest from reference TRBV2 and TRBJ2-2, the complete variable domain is EPEVTQTPSHQVTQMGQEVILRCVPISNHLYFYWYRQILGQKVEFLVSFYNNEISEKSEIFDDQFSVERPDGSNFTLKIRSTKLEDSAMYFCASTILPPGELFFGEGSRLTVL.

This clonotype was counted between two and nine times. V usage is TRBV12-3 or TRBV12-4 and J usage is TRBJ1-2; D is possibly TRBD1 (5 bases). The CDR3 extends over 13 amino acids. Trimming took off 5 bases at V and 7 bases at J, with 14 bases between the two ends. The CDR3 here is CASSLGQGRGYTF. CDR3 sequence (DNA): TGTGCCAGCAGTCTGGGGCAGGGACGTGGCTACACCTTC.

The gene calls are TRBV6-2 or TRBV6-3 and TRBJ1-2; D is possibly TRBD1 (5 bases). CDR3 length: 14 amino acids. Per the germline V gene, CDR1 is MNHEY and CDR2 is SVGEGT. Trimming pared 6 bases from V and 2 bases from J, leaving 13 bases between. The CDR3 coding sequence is TGTGCCAGCAGGCGCACAGGAGGCAACTATGGCTACACCTTC. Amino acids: CASRRTGGNYGYTF.

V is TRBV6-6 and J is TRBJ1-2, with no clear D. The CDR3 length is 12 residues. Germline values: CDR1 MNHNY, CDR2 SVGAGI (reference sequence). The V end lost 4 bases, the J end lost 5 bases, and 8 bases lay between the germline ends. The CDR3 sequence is CASSSDGYGYTF. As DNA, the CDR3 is TGTGCCAGCAGTTCGGACGGTTATGGCTACACCTTC.